This entry concerns a single T cell receptor (beta chain). Its specificity is not known. This CDR3 is built from 14 residues. Germline V gene sequence: CDR1 SEHNR, CDR2 FQNEAQ (reference sequence). Trimming took 5 bases from V and 1 from J, leaving 12 bases between them. The data are from a study of graft-versus-host responses after intestinal transplantation. Study conclusions and caveats: GvH clonotypes were identified within recipient marrow, with a subset emerging first in ileum or blood.

The protocol was immunoSEQ multiplex PCR, while the TCRdb copy is restricted to in-frame clones and leaves out a portion. The table records roughly 99,000 clones, around 92% of them present only once. The input for sequencing was unstimulated CD8+ T cells sorted from spleen or lymph node cells, taken before transplant. The V and J genes are TRBV7-9 and TRBJ2-7; no clear D gene. The sequence derives from a human donor who was the organ donor for an intestinal transplant. The CDR3 DNA follows: TGTGCCAGCAGCCCCCGGGTGTGGTCCTACGAGCAGTACTTC. This gives the protein CASSPRVWSYEQYF.